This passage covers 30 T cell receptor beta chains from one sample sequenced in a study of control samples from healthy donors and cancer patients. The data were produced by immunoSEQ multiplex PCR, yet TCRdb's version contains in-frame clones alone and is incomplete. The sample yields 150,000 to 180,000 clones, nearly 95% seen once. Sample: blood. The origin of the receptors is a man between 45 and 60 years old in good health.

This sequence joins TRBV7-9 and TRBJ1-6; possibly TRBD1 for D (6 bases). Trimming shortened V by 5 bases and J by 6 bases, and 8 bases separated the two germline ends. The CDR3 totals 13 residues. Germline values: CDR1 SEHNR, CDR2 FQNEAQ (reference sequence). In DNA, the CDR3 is TGTGCCAGCAGCAGGGGGGGTAATTCACCCCTCCACTTT. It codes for CASSRGGNSPLHF.

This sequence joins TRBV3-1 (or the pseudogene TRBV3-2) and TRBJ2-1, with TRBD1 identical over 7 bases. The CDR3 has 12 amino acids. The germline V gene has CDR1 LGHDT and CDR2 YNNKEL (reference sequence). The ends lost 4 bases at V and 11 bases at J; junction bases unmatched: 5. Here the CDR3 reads CASSPDRTKQFF. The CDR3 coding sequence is TGTGCCAGCAGCCCGGACAGGACAAAGCAGTTCTTC.

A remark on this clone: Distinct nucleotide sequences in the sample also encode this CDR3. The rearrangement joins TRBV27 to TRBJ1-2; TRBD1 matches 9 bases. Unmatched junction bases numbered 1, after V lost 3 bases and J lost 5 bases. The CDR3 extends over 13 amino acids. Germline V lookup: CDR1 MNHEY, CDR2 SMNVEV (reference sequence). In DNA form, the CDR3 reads TGTGCCAGCAGTTTGGGGACAGGGTATGGCTACACCTTC. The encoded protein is CASSLGTGYGYTF.

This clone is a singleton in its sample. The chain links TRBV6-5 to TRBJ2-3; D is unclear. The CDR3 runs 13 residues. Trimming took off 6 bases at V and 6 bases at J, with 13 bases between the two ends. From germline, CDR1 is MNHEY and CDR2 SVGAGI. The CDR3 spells CASRRVHPDTQYF. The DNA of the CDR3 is TGTGCCAGCAGAAGGGTCCACCCCGATACGCAGTATTTT.

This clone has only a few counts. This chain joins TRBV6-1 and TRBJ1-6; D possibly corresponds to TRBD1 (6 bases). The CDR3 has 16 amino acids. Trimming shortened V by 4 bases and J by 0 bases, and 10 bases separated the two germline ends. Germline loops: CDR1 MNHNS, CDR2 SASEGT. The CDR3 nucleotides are TGTGCCAGCAGTGTGGACAGAGTCTCCTATAATTCACCCCTCCACTTT. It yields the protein CASSVDRVSYNSPLHF.

The CDR3 DNA sequence: TGTGCCAGCAGTCCCGGACTAGCGGCTAAAGAGACCCAGTACTTC. This encodes CASSPGLAAKETQYF. The chain recombines TRBV6-2 or TRBV6-3 with TRBJ2-5; the match to TRBD2 covers 10 bases. V trimming: 5 bases; J trimming: 3 bases; junction bases outside the gene matches: 6. The CDR3 has 15 amino acids. Germline lookup yields CDR1 MNHEY and CDR2 SVGEGT.

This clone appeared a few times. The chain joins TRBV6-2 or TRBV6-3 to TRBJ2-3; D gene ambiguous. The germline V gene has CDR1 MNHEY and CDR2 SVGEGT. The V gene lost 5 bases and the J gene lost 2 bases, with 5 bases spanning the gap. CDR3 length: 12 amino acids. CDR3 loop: CASSPDTDTQYF. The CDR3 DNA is TGTGCCAGCAGTCCCGACACAGATACGCAGTATTTT.

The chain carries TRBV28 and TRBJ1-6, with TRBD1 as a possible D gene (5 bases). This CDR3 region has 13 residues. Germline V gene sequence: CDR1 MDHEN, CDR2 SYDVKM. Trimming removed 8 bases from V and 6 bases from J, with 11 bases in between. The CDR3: CASGLGLNSPLHF. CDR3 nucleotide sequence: TGTGCCAGCGGTCTGGGGCTTAATTCACCCCTCCACTTT.

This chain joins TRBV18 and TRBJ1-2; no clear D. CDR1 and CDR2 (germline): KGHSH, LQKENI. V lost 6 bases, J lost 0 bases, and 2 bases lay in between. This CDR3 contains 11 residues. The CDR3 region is CASSANYGYTF. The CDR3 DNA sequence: TGTGCCAGCTCGGCTAACTATGGCTACACCTTC.

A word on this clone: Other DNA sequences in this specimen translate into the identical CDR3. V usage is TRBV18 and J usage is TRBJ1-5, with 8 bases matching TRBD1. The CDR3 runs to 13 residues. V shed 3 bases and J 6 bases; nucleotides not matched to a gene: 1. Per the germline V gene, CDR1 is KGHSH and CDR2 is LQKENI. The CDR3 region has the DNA TGTGCCAGCTCACCTGACAGGGGTCAGCCCCAGCATTTT. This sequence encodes CASSPDRGQPQHF.

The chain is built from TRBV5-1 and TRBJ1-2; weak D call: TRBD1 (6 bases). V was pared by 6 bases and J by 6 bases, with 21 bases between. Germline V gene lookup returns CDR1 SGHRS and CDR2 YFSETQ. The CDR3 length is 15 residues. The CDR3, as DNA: TGCGCCAGCATCCTCTTTTGGGGGGCGATTGATGGCTACACCTTC. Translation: CASILFWGAIDGYTF.

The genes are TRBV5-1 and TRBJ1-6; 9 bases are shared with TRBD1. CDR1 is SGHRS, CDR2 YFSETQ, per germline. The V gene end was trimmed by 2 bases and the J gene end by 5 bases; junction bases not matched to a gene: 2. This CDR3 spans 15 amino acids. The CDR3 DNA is TGCGCCAGCAGCTTTCGGACAGGGGATAATTCACCCCTCCACTTT. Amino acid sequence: CASSFRTGDNSPLHF.

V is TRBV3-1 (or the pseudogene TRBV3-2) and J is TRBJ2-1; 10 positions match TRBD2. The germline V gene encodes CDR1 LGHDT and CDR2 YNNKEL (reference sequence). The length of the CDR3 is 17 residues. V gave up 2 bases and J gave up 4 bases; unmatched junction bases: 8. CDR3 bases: TGTGCCAGCAGCCAACAAAATAGCGGGAGGAATTACAATGAGCAGTTCTTC. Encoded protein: CASSQQNSGRNYNEQFF.

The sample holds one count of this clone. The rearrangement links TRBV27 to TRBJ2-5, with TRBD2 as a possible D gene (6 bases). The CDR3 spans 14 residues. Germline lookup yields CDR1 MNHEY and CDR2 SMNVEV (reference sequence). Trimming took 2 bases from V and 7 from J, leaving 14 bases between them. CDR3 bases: TGTGCCAGCAGTTTAACCGGGACTCCCTGGACCCAGTACTTC. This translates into CASSLTGTPWTQYF.

CDR3 nucleotides: TGCGCCAGCAGCTTGACAGGGGGTTCGGGCTATGGCTACACCTTC. Amino acids: CASSLTGGSGYGYTF. The chain combines TRBV5-1 with TRBJ1-2; 8 nucleotides agree with TRBD1. Germline V CDR1 and CDR2: SGHRS, YFSETQ. V trimming: 1 base; J trimming: 4 bases; junction bases outside the gene matches: 6. CDR3 length: 15 residues.

The CDR3 here is CASSMSGYTIYF. The CDR3 region has the DNA TGTGCCAGTAGTATGTCCGGATACACCATATATTTT. This sequence joins TRBV19 and TRBJ1-3; D remains unclear. The V end was cut by 3 bases, the J end by 8 bases, with 8 bases between. Germline loops: CDR1 LNHDA, CDR2 SQIVND (reference sequence). This CDR3 comprises 12 residues. The full variable domain, with the rest looked up from reference TRBV19 and TRBJ1-3, is DGGITQSPKYLFRKEGQNVTLSCEQNLNHDAMYWYRQDPGQGLRLIYYSQIVNDFQKGDIAEGYSVSREKKESFPLTVTSAQKNPTAFYLCASSMSGYTIYFGEGSWLTVV.

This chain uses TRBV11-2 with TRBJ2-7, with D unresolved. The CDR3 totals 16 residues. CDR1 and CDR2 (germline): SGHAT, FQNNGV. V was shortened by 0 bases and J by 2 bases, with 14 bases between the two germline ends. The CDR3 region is CASSLEMGRRTYEQYF. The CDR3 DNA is TGTGCCAGCAGCTTAGAAATGGGCCGTAGGACCTACGAGCAGTACTTC.

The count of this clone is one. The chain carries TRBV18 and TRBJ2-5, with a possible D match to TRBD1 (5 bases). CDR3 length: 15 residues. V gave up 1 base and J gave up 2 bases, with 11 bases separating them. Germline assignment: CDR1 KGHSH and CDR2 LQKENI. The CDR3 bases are TGTGCCAGCTCACCACAGGGGCCGAGGCAAGAGACCCAGTACTTC. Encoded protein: CASSPQGPRQETQYF.

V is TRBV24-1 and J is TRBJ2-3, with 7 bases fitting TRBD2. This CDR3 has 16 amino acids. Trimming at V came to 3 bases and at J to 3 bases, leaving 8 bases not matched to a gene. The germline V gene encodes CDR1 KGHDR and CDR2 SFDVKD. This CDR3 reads CATSDPRETETDTQYF. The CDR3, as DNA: TGTGCCACCAGTGATCCGCGGGAGACCGAGACAGATACGCAGTATTTT.

DNA for the CDR3: TGTGCCAGTAGCATTCCGATCGGGACAGGAAATTCACCCCTCCACTTT. This codes for CASSIPIGTGNSPLHF. The chain joins TRBV19 to TRBJ1-6, with 8 bases that match TRBD1. Losses at the gene ends were 6 bases for V and 7 bases for J; bases not matched to a gene: 11. CDR1 is LNHDA and CDR2 is SQIVND in the germline V gene (reference sequence). The CDR3 consists of 16 residues.

CDR3 in DNA: TGTGCCAGCACCCCGAGGGTGGATACGCAGTATTTT. Translating it yields CASTPRVDTQYF. The chain carries TRBV6-5 and TRBJ2-3; D is perhaps TRBD2 (5 bases). CDR3 length: 12 residues. Germline V gene sequence: CDR1 MNHEY, CDR2 SVGAGI. V gave up 7 bases and J gave up 6 bases, with 11 bases separating them.

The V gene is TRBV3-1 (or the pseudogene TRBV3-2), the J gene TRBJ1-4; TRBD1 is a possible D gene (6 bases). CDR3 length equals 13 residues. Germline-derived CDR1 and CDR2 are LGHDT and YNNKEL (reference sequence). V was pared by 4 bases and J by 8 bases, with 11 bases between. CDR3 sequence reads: CASSPGHNEKLFF. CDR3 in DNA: TGTGCCAGCAGCCCGGGACATAACGAAAAACTGTTTTTT.

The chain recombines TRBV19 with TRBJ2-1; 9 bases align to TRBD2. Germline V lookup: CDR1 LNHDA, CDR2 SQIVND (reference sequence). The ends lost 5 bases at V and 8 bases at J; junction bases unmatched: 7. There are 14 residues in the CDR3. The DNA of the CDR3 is TGTGCCAGTAGTCGCCTAGCGGGGCCGGATGAGCAGTTCTTC. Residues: CASSRLAGPDEQFF.

The CDR3, as DNA: TGTGCCAGCAGCGAGGGACTCCAAGAGACCCAGTACTTC. This encodes CASSEGLQETQYF. The chain has TRBV11-2 and TRBJ2-5, with D maybe TRBD2 (6 bases). V was cut by 5 bases and J by 1 base, with 8 bases left in between. Germline CDR1 is SGHAT and CDR2 is FQNNGV. This CDR3 comprises 13 residues.

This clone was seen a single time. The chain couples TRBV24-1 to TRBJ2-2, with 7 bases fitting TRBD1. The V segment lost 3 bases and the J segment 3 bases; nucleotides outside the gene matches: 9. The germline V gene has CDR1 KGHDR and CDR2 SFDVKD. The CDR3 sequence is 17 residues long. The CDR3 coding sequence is TGTGCCACCAGTGATCTACACGACAGGGCTTACACCGGGGAGCTGTTTTTT. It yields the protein CATSDLHDRAYTGELFF.

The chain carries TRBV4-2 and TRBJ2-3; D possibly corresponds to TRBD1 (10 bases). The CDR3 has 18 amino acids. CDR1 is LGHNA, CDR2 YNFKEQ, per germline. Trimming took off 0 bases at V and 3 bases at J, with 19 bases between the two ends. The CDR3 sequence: CASSQDRLAGQGTDTQYF. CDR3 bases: TGTGCCAGCAGCCAAGATAGGCTAGCGGGACAGGGGACAGATACGCAGTATTTT.

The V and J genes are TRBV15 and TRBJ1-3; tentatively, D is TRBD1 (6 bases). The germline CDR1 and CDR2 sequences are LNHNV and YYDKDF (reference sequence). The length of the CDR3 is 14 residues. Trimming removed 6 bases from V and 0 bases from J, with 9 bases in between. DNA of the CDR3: TGTGCCACCAGGGGACAAATCTCTGGAAACACCATATATTTT. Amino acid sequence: CATRGQISGNTIYF.

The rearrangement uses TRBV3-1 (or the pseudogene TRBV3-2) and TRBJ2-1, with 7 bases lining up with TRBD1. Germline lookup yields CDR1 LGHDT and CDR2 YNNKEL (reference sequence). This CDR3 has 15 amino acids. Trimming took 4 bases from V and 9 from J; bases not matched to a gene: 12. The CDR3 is CASSPRDRAYGEQFF. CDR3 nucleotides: TGTGCCAGCAGCCCCCGTGACAGGGCTTACGGTGAGCAGTTCTTC.

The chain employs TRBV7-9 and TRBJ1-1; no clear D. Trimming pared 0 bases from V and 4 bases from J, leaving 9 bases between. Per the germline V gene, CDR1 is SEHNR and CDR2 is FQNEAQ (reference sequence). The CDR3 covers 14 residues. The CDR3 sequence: CASSLALEGTEAFF. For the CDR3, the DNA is TGTGCCAGCAGCTTAGCGCTAGAGGGCACTGAAGCTTTCTTT.

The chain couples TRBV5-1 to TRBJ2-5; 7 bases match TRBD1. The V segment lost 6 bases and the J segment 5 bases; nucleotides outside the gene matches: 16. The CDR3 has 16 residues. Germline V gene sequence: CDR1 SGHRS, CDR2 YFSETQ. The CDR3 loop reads CASIASIGGGMETQYF. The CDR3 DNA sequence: TGCGCCAGCATCGCATCCATAGGGGGCGGCATGGAGACCCAGTACTTC.